Below, one T cell receptor beta chain is given with its context. The data were produced by immunoSEQ multiplex PCR, yet TCRdb's version contains in-frame clones alone and is incomplete. The sample lists some 31,000 clones, 85% to 90% occurring once. This record belongs to a study of T cells in localized non-small cell lung cancer. Sequenced here: peripheral blood, sampled before any cancer treatment. This receptor was obtained from a woman aged 35-75 years with stage I lung adenocarcinoma.

The CDR3 loop is CASSGGGPWNYEQYF. CDR3 bases: TGTGCCAGCAGTGGAGGCGGACCCTGGAATTACGAGCAGTACTTC. The chain employs TRBV2 and TRBJ2-7; D is unclear. Trimming removed 4 bases at V and 4 bases at J, with 17 bases between. CDR1 is SNHLY, CDR2 FYNNEI, per germline. There are 15 residues in the CDR3.